Listed below are T cell receptor beta chains from one sample, sequenced in a study of response to subunit inactivated influenza vaccine. TCRdb independently ran MiXCR on the RT-PCR reads; one entry per CDR3 protein. The data contain 500,000 to 600,000 distinct CDR3 sequences, 10% to 15% of them singletons. This specimen consisted of PBMCs from blood, obtained roughly 47 days after vaccination. The origin of the receptors is a man aged 50-59 years who received an inactivated influenza vaccine. Each CDR3 is given with its conserved first and last residue. Each record gives: clone size, D gene, V gene, J gene, CDR3 DNA, CDR3 protein. A D gene is named only where the DNA matches it firmly. Some rows have no size entry. The others give once, few or many, or a class for an expanded clone.

size: few
D: TRBD1
V: TRBV6-1
J: TRBJ1-6
DNA: TGTGCCAGCAGTCAAGGACAGGGGGCTAATTCACCCCTCCACTTT
CDR3: CASSQGQGANSPLHF

size: NA
D: NA
V: TRBV4-3
J: TRBJ1-5
DNA: TGCGCCAGCAGTCAAGGGGCAGCCACCAGGCAGCCCCAGCATTTT
CDR3: CASSQGAATRQPQHF

size: NA
D: NA
V: TRBV7-9
J: TRBJ2-1
DNA: TGTGCCAGCAGCCAAGTCCACAATGAGCAGTTCTTC
CDR3: CASSQVHNEQFF

size: NA
D: NA
V: TRBV7-2
J: TRBJ2-7
DNA: TGTGCCAGCAGCTTTGGGTCGGGGATTAACTACGAGCAGTACTTC
CDR3: CASSFGSGINYEQYF

size: NA
D: NA
V: TRBV5-1
J: TRBJ1-2
DNA: TGCGCCAGCAGCTTGGACCGACCGTCCAACTATGGCTACACCTTC
CDR3: CASSLDRPSNYGYTF

size: few
D: TRBD1
V: TRBV7-2
J: TRBJ1-5
DNA: TGTGCCAGCAGCCAGCGACAGGGATACAATCAGCCCCAGCATTTT
CDR3: CASSQRQGYNQPQHF

size: many
D: NA
V: TRBV18
J: TRBJ2-2
DNA: TGTGCCAGCTCACCTAGCACGCTAGGATACACGAACACCGGGGAGCTGTTTTTT
CDR3: CASSPSTLGYTNTGELFF

size: NA
D: NA
V: TRBV6-2/TRBV6-3
J: TRBJ1-2
DNA: TGTGCCAGCAGTTTGGGTAGAATAAACGGCTACACCTTC
CDR3: CASSLGRINGYTF

size: NA
D: NA
V: TRBV12-3/TRBV12-4
J: TRBJ2-1
DNA: TGTGCCAGCAGACCGACTAGTGCTGAGCAGTTCTTC
CDR3: CASRPTSAEQFF

size: NA
D: TRBD2
V: TRBV14
J: TRBJ2-7
DNA: TGTGCCAGCAGCCTCGGACTAGCGCTGTCCTACGAGCAGTACTTC
CDR3: CASSLGLALSYEQYF

size: few
D: TRBD1
V: TRBV28
J: TRBJ2-5
DNA: TGTGCCAGCAGGGCAGGGACAGGGCAAGAGACCCAGTACTTC
CDR3: CASRAGTGQETQYF

size: few
D: NA
V: TRBV7-9
J: TRBJ1-1
DNA: TGTGCCAGCTTCCTGGGCGGAAAGAACACTGAAGCTTTCTTT
CDR3: CASFLGGKNTEAFF

size: NA
D: TRBD1
V: TRBV4-2
J: TRBJ2-1
DNA: TGTGCCAGCAGCCTCGTCCGGGACAGTAACAATGAGCAGTTCTTC
CDR3: CASSLVRDSNNEQFF

size: NA
D: TRBD1
V: TRBV29-1
J: TRBJ2-7
DNA: TGCAGCGTCGCCCCCCGGGACAGGGGCTACGAGCAGTACTTC
CDR3: CSVAPRDRGYEQYF

size: few
D: TRBD1
V: TRBV3-1
J: TRBJ2-3
DNA: TGTGCCAGCAGCAGGAGAATGGGACAGTCAGATACGCAGTATTTT
CDR3: CASSRRMGQSDTQYF

size: NA
D: NA
V: TRBV7-9
J: TRBJ2-7
DNA: TGTGCCAGCAGCCCTCGGACAGGCCGGGGGTACGAGCAGTACTTC
CDR3: CASSPRTGRGYEQYF

size: few
D: NA
V: TRBV7-7
J: TRBJ2-5
DNA: TGTGCCAGCAGCTTAGGTACGGACTGGAAGCGAGAGACCCAGTACTTC
CDR3: CASSLGTDWKRETQYF

size: NA
D: TRBD2
V: TRBV11-2
J: TRBJ2-5
DNA: TGTGCCAGCAGCTTACTAGCGGAAGAGACCCAGTACTTC
CDR3: CASSLLAEETQYF

size: few
D: NA
V: TRBV6-5
J: TRBJ1-1
DNA: TGTGCCAGCAGTTACTCGAACCCCAGGAAAACTGAAGCTTTCTTT
CDR3: CASSYSNPRKTEAFF

size: NA
D: NA
V: TRBV5-4
J: TRBJ2-2
DNA: TGTGCCAGCAGCACGACGGGGGCGCGGGGCACCGGGGAGCTGTTTTTT
CDR3: CASSTTGARGTGELFF

size: NA
D: TRBD2
V: TRBV29-1
J: TRBJ2-2
DNA: TGCAGCGTTTTAGCGGGGACCGGGGAGCTGTTTTTT
CDR3: CSVLAGTGELFF

size: NA
D: TRBD2
V: TRBV4-1
J: TRBJ2-6
DNA: TGCGCCAGCAGCCAAGATTCCGGGACTAGCGGGCGATATTCTGGGGCCAACGTCCTGACTTTC
CDR3: CASSQDSGTSGRYSGANVLTF

size: many
D: NA
V: TRBV7-2
J: TRBJ2-6
DNA: TGTGCCAGCAGCAGCCGGGACAAAATTCCTGGGGCCAACGTCCTGACTTTC
CDR3: CASSSRDKIPGANVLTF

size: many
D: TRBD2
V: TRBV20-1
J: TRBJ2-5
DNA: TGCAGTGCAGTGCCCCGGGGGGGCCGAGAAGAGACCCAGTACTTC
CDR3: CSAVPRGGREETQYF

size: NA
D: NA
V: TRBV10-3
J: TRBJ1-1
DNA: TGTGCCATCAGTGAGGGAGGGTTTGGAGCTTTCTTT
CDR3: CAISEGGFGAFF

size: NA
D: TRBD1
V: TRBV7-8
J: TRBJ2-1
DNA: TGTGCCAGCAGCTTAGCCGACAGGGCGACTTACAATGAGCAGTTCTTC
CDR3: CASSLADRATYNEQFF

size: few
D: NA
V: TRBV6-1
J: TRBJ1-3
DNA: TGTGCCAGCAGGACGGCCCCAGACTCTGGAAACACCATATATTTT
CDR3: CASRTAPDSGNTIYF

size: few
D: NA
V: TRBV11-1
J: TRBJ2-1
DNA: TGTGCCAGCAGCTTAATGGTCGGTAACAATGAGCAGTTCTTC
CDR3: CASSLMVGNNEQFF

size: NA
D: NA
V: TRBV7-2
J: TRBJ1-5
DNA: TGTGCCAGCAGCCCTAGTATGGGTTGGGATCAGCCCCAGCATTTT
CDR3: CASSPSMGWDQPQHF

size: few
D: NA
V: TRBV5-6
J: TRBJ1-3
DNA: TGTGCCAGCAGCTTTCTATCGGCTGGAAACACCATATATTTT
CDR3: CASSFLSAGNTIYF

size: few
D: NA
V: TRBV7-2
J: TRBJ2-3
DNA: TGTGCCAGCAGCTTTAGGACTCTCGACACGCAGTATTTT
CDR3: CASSFRTLDTQYF

size: NA
D: TRBD2
V: TRBV12-3/TRBV12-4
J: TRBJ2-5
DNA: TGTGCCAGCACGACTAGCGATCGAGAGACCCAGTACTTC
CDR3: CASTTSDRETQYF

size: NA
D: TRBD2
V: TRBV12-3/TRBV12-4
J: TRBJ2-5
DNA: TGTGCCAGCAGTTTATCCACCAGCGGGGGAGTAAAGACCCAGTACTTC
CDR3: CASSLSTSGGVKTQYF

size: few
D: NA
V: TRBV6-2/TRBV6-3
J: TRBJ2-7
DNA: TGTGCCAGCAGTTACTTGGCAGTCTACGAGCAGTACTTC
CDR3: CASSYLAVYEQYF

size: once
D: NA
V: TRBV27
J: TRBJ2-1
DNA: TGTGCCAGCAGTTCTACCGGGATCCAGTTCTTC
CDR3: CASSSTGIQFF

size: NA
D: TRBD1
V: TRBV27
J: TRBJ1-2
DNA: TGTGCCAGCAGTAGAAGCAGGGGGTTGGGGTTTAACTATGGCTACACCTTC
CDR3: CASSRSRGLGFNYGYTF

size: many
D: NA
V: TRBV9
J: TRBJ2-7
DNA: TGTGCCAGCAGCGTAGGAGGGGAACAAGTCGAGCAGTACTTC
CDR3: CASSVGGEQVEQYF

size: NA
D: TRBD2
V: TRBV3-1
J: TRBJ2-5
DNA: TGTGCCAGCAGCCCCTCGACTAGCGGGAGTCGAGAGACCCAGTACTTC
CDR3: CASSPSTSGSRETQYF

size: NA
D: NA
V: TRBV20-1
J: TRBJ2-3
DNA: TGCAGTGCTAGAGATCTTAGGCGGGGCCGCACAGATACGCAGTATTTT
CDR3: CSARDLRRGRTDTQYF

size: NA
D: TRBD2
V: TRBV11-1
J: TRBJ2-1
DNA: TGTGCCAGCAGCATGGGACTAGCGGCGTCCAGCTCCTACAATGAGCAGTTCTTC
CDR3: CASSMGLAASSSYNEQFF